This TCR beta chain was sequenced for a study of yellow fever vaccine responses in identical twins. From germline, CDR1 is LNHDA and CDR2 SQIVND (reference sequence). Trimming took off 4 bases at V and 0 bases at J, with 13 bases between the two ends. The CDR3 loop spans 16 amino acids. Using its own MiXCR run on the RT-PCR reads, TCRdb lists one record per CDR3 protein. The repertoire includes 14,000 or so distinct CDR3 sequences, 65% to 85% of them detected once, and 0.67% sits in the top ten. The gene calls are TRBV19 and TRBJ2-1; maybe TRBD1 (5 bases). The sequence came from a woman younger than 35 who received the yellow fever vaccine. This specimen was T cells from blood (PBMCs), unsorted or a sorted subset (not recorded which), taken before or after yellow fever vaccination (not recorded which). The CDR3 DNA is TGTGCCAGTAGTAGAGAAGGGGTAAGCTCCTACAATGAGCAGTTCTTC. Translation: CASSREGVSSYNEQFF.